The clone carrying this TCR beta chain was observed many times. Its cognate antigen is unknown. The entry originates in a study of Graves' ophthalmopathy and Graves' hyperthyroidism. About the research overall: Ahead of any treatment, peripheral blood was obtained at the initial diagnosis.

The CDR3 sequence is 10 residues long. V was cut by 6 bases and J by 7 bases, with 9 bases left in between. Germline V gives CDR1 DFQATT, CDR2 SNEGSKA (reference sequence). The authors amplified TCR beta CDR3 regions, and they did so from RNA transcripts for repertoire sequencing. The authors performed first-round RT-PCR with HTBI primers and then a second-round multiplex PCR. From the multiplex PCR reads, TCRdb called clonotypes with MiXCR, one entry per CDR3 protein. The sample lists approximately 700,000 distinct CDR3 sequences, approximately 40% occurring once. Each donor who had ophthalmopathy showed moderate-to-severe activity, a CAS of ≥3, a NOSPECS of ≥4, and a duration under 3 months. As the starting material, roughly 10 ml of fresh peripheral blood yielded the PBMCs. Findings and caveats of the study: At just under 71% sensitivity and about 72% specificity, the model predicted progression of the ophthalmopathy.

The source of this sequence is an adult man with Graves' ophthalmopathy. The rearrangement links TRBV20-1 to TRBJ1-2, with D hard to call. Sample: peripheral blood. The CDR3 loop is CSAYGTGYTF. The CDR3 bases are TGCAGTGCATACGGTACTGGCTACACCTTC.